The subject of this entry is one T cell receptor beta chain. Its cognate antigen is unknown. This sample was included in a study of T-cell reconstitution after alpha-beta-depleted transplantation in children. Findings and caveats of the study: Reports say that about two months after transplant, the alpha-beta T cells came out of several hundred graft clones that had expanded. It was newly produced T cells that mostly accounted for T-cell counts and diversity one year after transplant.

Trimming removed 2 bases from V and 4 bases from J, with 22 bases in between. The germline V gene has CDR1 SGHRS and CDR2 YFSETQ. This CDR3 is 17 amino acids long. Unique molecular identifiers were incorporated when the TCRbeta library was constructed. TCRdb reprocessed the PCR reads via MiXCR and lists one record per CDR3 protein. The profile shows around 700,000 distinct CDR3 sequences, around 13% of them singletons. This sequence joins TRBV5-1 and TRBJ2-7, with a weak D call TRBD1 (6 bases). Material: PBMCs, obtained before TCRalphabeta/CD19-depleted stem cell transplant. This sequence was found in a girl aged 2-10 years with congenital amegakaryocytic thrombocytopenia, due to receive a stem cell transplant. CDR3 sequence reads: CASSLYPPGQRPYEQYF. The CDR3 coding sequence is TGCGCCAGCAGCTTATATCCGCCGGGACAAAGGCCTTACGAGCAGTACTTC.